This entry concerns a single T cell receptor (beta chain). This entry belongs to a study of T-cell reconstitution after alpha-beta-depleted transplantation in children. In germline, CDR1 is SGHRS, CDR2 YFSETQ. V shed 1 base and J shed 4 bases, with 11 bases lying between them. The CDR3 totals 14 residues. Unique molecular identifiers were incorporated when the TCRbeta library was constructed. TCRdb reprocessed the PCR reads with MiXCR, giving one entry per CDR3 protein. The data hold hundreds of thousands of distinct CDR3 sequences, with about 31% observed a single time. The receptor's source is a human donor who donated a stem cell graft to a child with aplastic anemia. The genes are TRBV5-1 and TRBJ1-2; TRBD1 might be the D (6 bases). Source: PBMCs from the stem cell graft donor, taken from the stem cell graft. CDR3 amino acids: CASSLLGAVYGYTF. The CDR3 region has the DNA TGCGCCAGCAGCTTGCTGGGGGCGGTCTATGGCTACACCTTC.